Listed below are T cell receptor beta chains from one sample, sequenced in a study of CD8+ T cells in alopecia areata. Profiling relied on immunoSEQ multiplex PCR, and the TCRdb table lists in-frame clones only, not all of them. The sample lists over 95,000 clones; around 45% were seen once. The specimen sequenced was CD4+ T cells sorted from blood. Every receptor here comes from a human donor with alopecia areata. Each CDR3 is given with its conserved first and last residue. A D gene is named only where the DNA matches it firmly. Clone size is shown for a subset of rows, as once, few, many or a class of expanded clone.

clone_size | j_call | d_call | v_call | cdr3_nt | cdr3_aa
few | TRBJ2-5 | . | TRBV7-9 | TGTGCCAGCACCCTTTCCCCTCAAGAGACCCAGTACTTC | CASTLSPQETQYF
. | TRBJ1-2 | . | TRBV30 | TGTGCCTGGAGTCAGGGGCGGGTTGACTATGGCTACACCTTC | CAWSQGRVDYGYTF
few | TRBJ2-5 | . | TRBV6-6 | TGTGCCAGCAGAAGTACAAAATCCCAAGAGACCCAGTACTTC | CASRSTKSQETQYF
. | TRBJ2-2 | . | TRBV6-5 | TGTGCCAGCAGTTACTCGATCGGCACCGGGGAGCTGTTTTTT | CASSYSIGTGELFF
. | TRBJ1-6 | . | TRBV9 | TGTGCCAGCAGCGCGCATCGACAGTCGCCTAATTCACCCCTCCACTTT | CASSAHRQSPNSPLHF
. | TRBJ2-3 | TRBD1 | TRBV4-3 | TGCGCCAGCAGCCAAGATTATCAGGTCAGGACAGGGGTCACAGATACGCAGTATTTT | CASSQDYQVRTGVTDTQYF
few | TRBJ2-1 | TRBD1 | TRBV7-8 | TGTGCCAGCAGCTTAGCGTCGGGGACAGGGATCAATGAGCAGTTCTTC | CASSLASGTGINEQFF
. | TRBJ2-7 | TRBD2 | TRBV6-6 | TGTGCCAGCAGCCTCCCGGGAGGGAGGATAGGAGAGCAGTACTTC | CASSLPGGRIGEQYF
. | TRBJ2-1 | TRBD2 | TRBV29-1 | TGCAGCGTTGTTCAGACTAGCGGGAATGAGCAGTTCTTC | CSVVQTSGNEQFF
few | TRBJ2-4 | . | TRBV23-1 | TGCGCCAGCAGTCAGAGGGACCTCTTTCGGGTTCAGTACTTC | CASSQRDLFRVQYF
few | TRBJ1-1 | . | TRBV18 | TGTGCCAGCTCACCCACCGCGATGAACACTGAAGCTTTCTTT | CASSPTAMNTEAFF
. | TRBJ2-5 | TRBD1 | TRBV7-6 | TGTGCCAGCAGCTTAGTGGGGACAGGGGAGACCCAGTACTTC | CASSLVGTGETQYF
. | TRBJ1-4 | . | TRBV5-1 | TGCGCCAGCAGCTTGGGGCGGGGAACTAATGAAAAACTGTTTTTT | CASSLGRGTNEKLFF
once | TRBJ2-3 | . | TRBV7-2 | TGTGCCAGCAGCTTACACCAGGGGAGGACAGATACGCAGTATTTT | CASSLHQGRTDTQYF
. | TRBJ2-7 | . | TRBV25-1 | TGTGCCAGCAGAGCCATATACGAGCAGTACTTC | CASRAIYEQYF
. | TRBJ2-1 | TRBD2 | TRBV6-5 | TGTGCCAGCAGTTTCCTAGCGGGAGGGCCGGGTAATGAGCAGTTCTTC | CASSFLAGGPGNEQFF
. | TRBJ2-7 | . | TRBV27 | TGTGCCAGCAGTTCCAACACGGTCAGCGAGCAGTACTTC | CASSSNTVSEQYF
. | TRBJ2-3 | . | TRBV18 | TGTGCCAGCTCACCGGAGCTGAGGGATACGCAGTATTTT | CASSPELRDTQYF
. | TRBJ2-1 | TRBD1 | TRBV9 | TGTGCCAGCAGCGTGGGGACAGGGGGCAGTGAGCAGTTCTTC | CASSVGTGGSEQFF
. | TRBJ2-1 | . | TRBV4-2 | TGTGCCAGCAGCCAAGATCAACTTGGAACCTACAATGAGCAGTTCTTC | CASSQDQLGTYNEQFF
. | TRBJ2-3 | . | TRBV7-9 | TGTGCCAGCAGCCCTCTAGGACGTAGCAGAGATACGCAGTATTTT | CASSPLGRSRDTQYF
. | TRBJ1-2 | . | TRBV7-8 | TGTGCCAGCAGCCTACAAGCCGGGACGGCATTCAGCACCTTC | CASSLQAGTAFSTF
. | TRBJ2-3 | . | TRBV7-2 | TGTGCCAGCAGCTTAGAAGGGGGGCGGACAGATACGCAGTATTTT | CASSLEGGRTDTQYF
few | TRBJ2-3 | . | TRBV7-9 | TGTGCCAGCAGCATGACCGGAGCAGATACGCAGTATTTT | CASSMTGADTQYF
. | TRBJ2-5 | TRBD2 | TRBV5-1 | TGCGCCAGCAGCTTGGGCCTTACTAGCGTACAAGAGACCCAGTACTTC | CASSLGLTSVQETQYF
. | TRBJ2-2 | . | TRBV5-1 | TGCGCCAGCAGCTGGTCGCCGGGGGACACCGGGGAGCTGTTTTTT | CASSWSPGDTGELFF